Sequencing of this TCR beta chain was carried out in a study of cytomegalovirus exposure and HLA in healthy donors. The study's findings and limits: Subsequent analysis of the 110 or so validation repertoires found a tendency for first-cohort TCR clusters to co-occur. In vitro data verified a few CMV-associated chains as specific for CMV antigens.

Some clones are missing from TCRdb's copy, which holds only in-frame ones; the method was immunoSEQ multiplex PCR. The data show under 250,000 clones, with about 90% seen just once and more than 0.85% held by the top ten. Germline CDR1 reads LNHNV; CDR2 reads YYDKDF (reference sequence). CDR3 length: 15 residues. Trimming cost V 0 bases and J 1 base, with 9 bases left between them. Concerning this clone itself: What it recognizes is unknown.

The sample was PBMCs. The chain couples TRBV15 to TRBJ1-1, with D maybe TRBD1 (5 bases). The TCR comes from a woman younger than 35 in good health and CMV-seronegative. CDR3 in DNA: TGTGCCACCAGCAGAGATGGACACCGGAACACTGAAGCTTTCTTT. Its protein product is CATSRDGHRNTEAFF.